This entry describes one TCR beta chain. As yet, its antigen is unknown. The V end was cut by 4 bases, the J end by 5 bases, with 12 bases between. Germline V gene data show CDR1 as SGHNT and CDR2 as YENEEA. There are 14 residues in the CDR3. The data were taken from a study of cytomegalovirus exposure and HLA in healthy donors. Background on the study: Early released data had about 85 million unique TCRs, all coming from HLA-typed donors. Study results and limitations: Over 15,000 TCR beta sequences were associated with HLA alleles at 0.05 false discovery rate in a later analysis. It emerged from a later analysis that several of the most significant clusters appeared to be linked to common viral pathogens. Excluded: some indistinguishable V segments such as TRBV6-2 and TRBV6-3.

A multiplex PCR was run with 60 Vbeta primers and 13 Jbeta primers. TCRdb's table, derived via immunoSEQ multiplex PCR, lists solely in-frame clones and lacks some. The table shows about 120,000 clones, with around 74% occurring only once. The source is a man in his fifties or sixties in good health and CMV-seropositive. Input material: PBMCs. The V call is TRBV11-3, the J call TRBJ2-1, with D possibly being TRBD2 (6 bases). CDR3 DNA: TGTGCCAGCAGCTATGGTTGGGGGGACAATGAGCAGTTCTTC. Amino acids: CASSYGWGDNEQFF.